This T cell receptor (beta chain) was obtained from a study of blood T cell repertoires in COVID-19. V was shortened by 2 bases and J by 2 bases, with 12 bases between the two germline ends. The CDR3 covers 15 residues. Germline V lookup: CDR1 MNHEY, CDR2 SMNVEV (reference sequence). Here immunoSEQ multiplex PCR was the method, and the copy in TCRdb shows in-frame clones only, minus some. There are about 170,000 clones in the sample; more than 70% occur only once, and over 9.5% lies in the top ten. The J gene is TRBJ1-2, the V gene TRBV27; the D gene is possibly TRBD1 (6 bases). The source material was peripheral blood. This TCR derives from an elderly woman with active or convalescent COVID-19. The CDR3 bases are TGTGCCAGCAGTTTAGTCGAAGGGGGAAACTATGGCTACACCTTC. This codes for CASSLVEGGNYGYTF.